One sample yielded the 27 T cell receptor beta chains listed below, sequenced in a study of cytomegalovirus exposure and HLA in healthy donors. A multiplex PCR was run with 60 Vbeta primers and 13 Jbeta primers. This table comes from immunoSEQ multiplex PCR, and its TCRdb copy is limited to in-frame clones, with some not included. This sample has more than 150,000 clones, with more than 65% found just once. Material for sequencing was PBMCs. The receptor source for this set is a woman aged 30 to 39 in good health and CMV-seropositive.

The gene calls are TRBV19 and TRBJ1-1; no reliable D call. Germline values: CDR1 LNHDA, CDR2 SQIVND (reference sequence). The length of the CDR3 is 13 residues. Deletions cut 4 bases from V and 3 bases from J, with 9 bases between. The CDR3 region is CASSNRRDTEAFF. Written as DNA, the CDR3 is TGTGCCAGTAGTAATAGGAGGGACACTGAAGCTTTCTTT.

This clone was observed a few times. The gene calls are TRBV10-2 and TRBJ1-1, with TRBD1 identical over 12 bases. With V trimmed by 10 bases and J by 2 bases, 8 bases remained unmatched. Germline lookup yields CDR1 WSHSY and CDR2 SAAADI. The CDR3 sequence is 15 residues long. The CDR3 region has the DNA TGCGCCAAATACCCCGGGACAGGGGGCAACACTGAAGCTTTCTTT. Translating gives CAKYPGTGGNTEAFF.

This chain connects TRBV5-1 to TRBJ2-5; no clear D gene. This CDR3 region has 13 residues. Trimming removed 3 bases at V and 5 bases at J, with 11 bases between. CDR1 SGHRS and CDR2 YFSETQ come from the germline V gene. Here the CDR3 reads CASSSLPRETQYF. Written as DNA, the CDR3 is TGCGCCAGCAGCTCCCTCCCTCGTGAGACCCAGTACTTC.

The sample holds a few counts of this clone. V gene TRBV28 combines with J gene TRBJ1-1, with a possible D match to TRBD1 (5 bases). This CDR3 has 14 amino acids. Germline assignment: CDR1 MDHEN and CDR2 SYDVKM. Trimming took 5 bases from V and 2 from J, leaving 12 bases between them. The CDR3 sequence: CASSPQGFNTEAFF. The CDR3 nucleotides read TGTGCCAGCAGTCCGCAGGGTTTTAACACTGAAGCTTTCTTT.

The chain combines TRBV27 with TRBJ2-7; 9 nucleotides match TRBD1. Trimming removed 6 bases from V and 7 bases from J; junction bases left unmatched: 10. The germline CDR1 and CDR2 sequences are MNHEY and SMNVEV (reference sequence). The CDR3 runs 14 residues. CDR3 loop: CASRRTGEIREQYF. CDR3 nucleotides: TGTGCCAGCAGGCGGACAGGGGAGATTAGGGAGCAGTACTTC.

The J gene is TRBJ2-5, the V gene TRBV6-5; D is perhaps TRBD2 (5 bases). V was shortened by 2 bases and J by 4 bases, with 14 bases between the two germline ends. From germline, CDR1 is MNHEY and CDR2 SVGAGI. There are 15 residues in the CDR3. The CDR3 sequence: CASSYTPPAGETQYF. DNA of the CDR3: TGTGCCAGCAGTTACACCCCCCCGGCGGGAGAGACCCAGTACTTC.

A word on this clone: The same CDR3 arises from other DNA sequences in this sample as well. As DNA, the CDR3 is TGCGCCAGCAGTACCGGGAATGAGCAGTTCTTC. Translation gives CASSTGNEQFF. The gene calls are TRBV10-1 and TRBJ2-1; D remains ambiguous. CDR1 and CDR2 from the germline V gene are WNHNN and SYGVQD (reference sequence). The CDR3 covers 11 residues. Trimming left V 5 bases short and J 7 bases short, with 6 bases between.

The V call is TRBV28, the J call TRBJ1-2; 7 nucleotides align to TRBD1. This CDR3 spans 15 amino acids. Germline assignment: CDR1 MDHEN and CDR2 SYDVKM. Trimming took 3 bases from V and 2 from J; bases not matched to a gene: 6. CDR3 sequence (DNA): TGTGCCAGCAGTTTCCTGGACAGGAAGAACTATGGCTACACCTTC. The encoded protein is CASSFLDRKNYGYTF.

V and J are TRBV2 and TRBJ1-4; D is possibly TRBD1 (5 bases). From germline, CDR1 is SNHLY and CDR2 FYNNEI. The V and J ends lost 0 bases and 8 bases respectively, with 16 bases between them. The CDR3 length is 16 residues. The DNA of the CDR3 is TGTGCCAGCAGTGAAGCGCTCGGGGGTGGCCGGGAAAAACTGTTTTTT. This gives the protein CASSEALGGGREKLFF.

The genes are TRBV6-6 and TRBJ2-1; 12 bases line up with TRBD2. CDR1 is MNHNY and CDR2 is SVGAGI in the germline V gene (reference sequence). The ends lost 6 bases at V and 15 bases at J; junction bases unmatched: 12. This CDR3 comprises 14 residues. The chain's CDR3 is CASRNLAGGPPPFF. In DNA form, the CDR3 reads TGTGCCAGCAGAAACCTAGCGGGAGGGCCCCCACCGTTCTTC.

The genes are TRBV9 and TRBJ2-1, with 9 bases identical to TRBD1. CDR1 SGDLS and CDR2 YYNGEE come from the germline V gene. V was clipped by 2 bases and J by 16 bases; unmatched bases: 7. CDR3 length: 12 amino acids. The CDR3 nucleotides are TGTGCCAGCAGCGTCCGGCGGGACAGGGTTTTCTTC. This gives the protein CASSVRRDRVFF.

The V gene is TRBV2, the J gene TRBJ2-5; 7 nucleotides agree with TRBD1. The J call may be mistaken, given a closer DNA end match to TRBJ2-7. Germline V gene sequence: CDR1 SNHLY, CDR2 FYNNEI. The CDR3 is made up of 14 amino acids. The CDR3 DNA sequence: TGTGCCACCAGGCGCTTACAGGGGACCTACGAGCAGTACTTC. It is translated as CATRRLQGTYEQYF.

The chain joins TRBV6-5 to TRBJ2-2; 8 nucleotides agree with TRBD2. The CDR3 has 15 residues. J was trimmed by 5 bases and V by 2 bases; bases with no gene match: 4. CDR1 MNHEY and CDR2 SVGAGI come from the germline V gene. The DNA for the CDR3 is TGTGCCAGCAGTTACCAAGCGGGGGTAACCGGGGAGCTGTTTTTT. This encodes CASSYQAGVTGELFF.

The V and J genes are TRBV7-9 and TRBJ2-7, with 10 bases matching TRBD1. The J segment lost 2 bases and the V segment lost 5 bases, leaving 6 bases of the junction unmatched. CDR3 size: 15 residues. CDR1 is SEHNR, CDR2 FQNEAQ, per germline (reference sequence). The DNA of the CDR3 is TGTGCCAGCAGCCGGACGGGACAGGGGACCTACGAGCAGTACTTC. It encodes CASSRTGQGTYEQYF.

The chain uses TRBV2 and TRBJ2-2; 7 bases agree with TRBD1. The germline CDR1 and CDR2 sequences are SNHLY and FYNNEI. The CDR3 spans 14 residues. Trimming at V came to 6 bases and at J to 2 bases, leaving 3 bases not matched to a gene. CDR3 DNA sequence: TGTGCCAGCAGCAACAGGGGCAACACCGGGGAGCTGTTTTTT. Translated, it gives CASSNRGNTGELFF.

The chain carries TRBV9 and TRBJ2-7, with 11 bases aligning to TRBD1. CDR1 SGDLS and CDR2 YYNGEE come from the germline V gene. J was trimmed by 3 bases and V by 0 bases; bases with no gene match: 5. The CDR3 length is 16 residues. CDR3 residues: CASSVATGTGGYEQYF. In nucleotides, the CDR3 is TGTGCCAGCAGCGTAGCCACCGGGACAGGGGGCTACGAGCAGTACTTC.

The table lists this clone with a count of one. The chain couples TRBV18 to TRBJ1-2; D not certain. Germline values: CDR1 KGHSH, CDR2 LQKENI. Trimming cost V 3 bases and J 10 bases, with 9 bases left between them. This CDR3 contains 11 residues. CDR3 in amino acids: CASSPRDHYTF. In DNA, the CDR3 is TGTGCCAGCTCACCGAGAGATCACTACACCTTC.

As to this clone: One end of the junction is discordant with germline, which a read error may explain. This rearrangement joins TRBV6-5 to TRBJ1-6, with 8 bases matching TRBD1. Germline V gene sequence: CDR1 MNHEY, CDR2 SVGAGI. The CDR3 runs to 16 residues. The CDR3 bases are TGTGCCAGCAGCTACTCCTACAGGGGGGCCCAGACACCCCTCCACTTT. This sequence encodes CASSYSYRGAQTPLHF.

The CDR3 here is CASSDHRGDQPQHF. The CDR3 coding sequence is TGTGCCAGCAGTGACCACAGGGGCGATCAGCCCCAGCATTTT. The genes are TRBV6-4 and TRBJ1-5; the match to TRBD1 covers 7 bases. The CDR3 runs 14 residues. The germline CDR1 and CDR2 sequences are MRHNA and SNTAGT. V dropped 2 bases and J dropped 5; count of bases not matched to a gene: 3.

The chain has TRBV5-1 and TRBJ2-7; D gene ambiguous. The CDR3 runs 13 residues. Germline lookup yields CDR1 SGHRS and CDR2 YFSETQ. The V gene lost 4 bases and the J gene lost 3 bases, with 11 bases spanning the gap. The CDR3 coding sequence is TGCGCCAGCAGCAACACCGGGTTCTACGAGCAGTACTTC. Translating it yields CASSNTGFYEQYF. Full variable domain (remainder filled in from reference TRBV5-1 and TRBJ2-7): KAGVTQTPRYLIKTRGQQVTLSCSPISGHRSVSWYQQTPGQGLQFLFEYFSETQRNKGNFPGRFSGRQFSNSRSEMNVSTLELGDSALYLCASSNTGFYEQYFGPGTRLTVT.

The gene calls are TRBV5-6 and TRBJ2-3; 7 bases are a match to TRBD2. The CDR3 consists of 15 residues. Germline CDR1 is SGHDT and CDR2 is YYEEEE. V lost 4 bases, J lost 2 bases, and 7 bases stayed unmatched. As DNA, the CDR3 is TGTGCCAGCAGCCACCTAGCGGCAGTCACAGATACGCAGTATTTT. It encodes CASSHLAAVTDTQYF. Drawing the rest from reference TRBV5-6 and TRBJ2-3, the complete variable domain is DAGVTQSPTHLIKTRGQQVTLRCSPKSGHDTVSWYQQALGQGPQFIFQYYEEEERQRGNFPDRFSGHQFPNYSSELNVNALLLGDSALYLCASSHLAAVTDTQYFGPGTRLTVL.

V gene TRBV2 combines with J gene TRBJ2-5; 9 positions agree with TRBD2. Germline loops: CDR1 SNHLY, CDR2 FYNNEI. The CDR3 contains 15 residues. The V and J ends lost 3 bases and 2 bases, in that order; junction bases with no gene match: 4. The CDR3 region has the DNA TGTGCCAGCAGTGACTTTAGCGGGAGTCAAGAGACCCAGTACTTC. It is translated as CASSDFSGSQETQYF.

In DNA, the CDR3 is TGTGCTAGTGGTTTGGTACTGGGTAGCGGGGGGTCGAACACCGGGGAGCTGTTTTTT. It is translated as CASGLVLGSGGSNTGELFF. J is TRBJ2-2 and V is TRBV12-5, with TRBD2 identical over 10 bases. V dropped 0 bases and J dropped 0; count of bases not matched to a gene: 7. The CDR3 covers 19 residues. Per germline, CDR1 LGHNT and CDR2 FRNRAP.

J is TRBJ2-7 and V is TRBV19, with D perhaps matching TRBD2 (6 bases). Germline CDR1 and CDR2: LNHDA and SQIVND (reference sequence). The CDR3 sequence is 15 residues long. The V gene lost 4 bases and the J gene lost 4 bases, with 17 bases spanning the gap. This chain's CDR3 is CASSTSLGGGYEQYF. CDR3 sequence (DNA): TGTGCCAGTAGTACCTCTCTGGGAGGCGGATACGAGCAGTACTTC.

V and J are TRBV28 and TRBJ2-1; TRBD2 agrees at 7 bases. After removal of 1 base from V and 3 bases from J, the junction contained 6 bases not matched to a gene. Germline V CDR1 and CDR2: MDHEN, SYDVKM. CDR3 length equals 16 residues. The CDR3 sequence is CASSLLPSGGYNEQFF. In nucleotides, the CDR3 is TGTGCCAGCAGTTTATTACCTAGCGGAGGCTACAATGAGCAGTTCTTC.

V and J are TRBV27 and TRBJ1-5, with TRBD1 as a possible D gene (5 bases). Germline values: CDR1 MNHEY, CDR2 SMNVEV (reference sequence). The germline V and J ends were trimmed by 1 base and 0 bases, with 25 bases remaining between them. This CDR3 is 21 amino acids long. CDR3 protein: CASSLLPPWAGKGGSNQPQHF. The CDR3 DNA follows: TGTGCCAGCAGTTTATTACCACCCTGGGCAGGGAAGGGAGGTAGCAATCAGCCCCAGCATTTT.

J is TRBJ1-6 and V is TRBV27, with D unresolved. CDR1 is MNHEY, CDR2 SMNVEV, per germline (reference sequence). V was shortened by 3 bases and J by 0 bases, with 9 bases between the two germline ends. The CDR3 covers 16 residues. The DNA of the CDR3 is TGTGCCAGCAGTTTGTCGGTTGGCTCCTATAATTCACCCCTCCACTTT. This encodes CASSLSVGSYNSPLHF.